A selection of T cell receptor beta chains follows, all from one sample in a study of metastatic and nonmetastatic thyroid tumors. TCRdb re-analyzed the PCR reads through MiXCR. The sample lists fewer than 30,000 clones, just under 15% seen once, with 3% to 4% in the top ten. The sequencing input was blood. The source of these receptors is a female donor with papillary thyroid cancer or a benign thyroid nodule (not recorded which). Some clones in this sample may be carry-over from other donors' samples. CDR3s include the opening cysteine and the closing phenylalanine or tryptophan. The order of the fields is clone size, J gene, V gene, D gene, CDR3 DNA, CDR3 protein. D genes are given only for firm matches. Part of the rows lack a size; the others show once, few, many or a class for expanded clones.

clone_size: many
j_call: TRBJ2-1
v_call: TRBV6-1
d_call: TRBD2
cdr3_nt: TGTGCCAGCAGTGAAGGGACTAGCGCTGGTAGTGTGTATGAGCAGTTCTTC
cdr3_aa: CASSEGTSAGSVYEQFF

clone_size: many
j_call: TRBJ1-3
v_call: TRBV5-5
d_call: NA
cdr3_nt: TGTGCCAGCAGCGCGGATGTCTCTGGAAACACCATATATTTT
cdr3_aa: CASSADVSGNTIYF

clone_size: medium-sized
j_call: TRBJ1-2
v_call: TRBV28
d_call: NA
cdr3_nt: TGTGCCAGCAGCCTCCTTGGCGGCGAACAGACCTATGGCTACACCTTC
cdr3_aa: CASSLLGGEQTYGYTF

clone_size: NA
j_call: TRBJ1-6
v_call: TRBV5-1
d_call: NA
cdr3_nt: TGCGCCAGCGGGTGGACAGAATCTCTCGATAATTCACCCCTCCACTTT
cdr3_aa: CASGWTESLDNSPLHF

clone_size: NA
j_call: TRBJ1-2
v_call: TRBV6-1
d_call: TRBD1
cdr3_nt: TGTGCCAGCAGTGAAGGGGTCCAGGGGGCTGGCTATGGCTACACCTTC
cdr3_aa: CASSEGVQGAGYGYTF

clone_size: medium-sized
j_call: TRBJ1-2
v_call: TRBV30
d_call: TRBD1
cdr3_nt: TGTGCCTGGAGGGAGGACAGGGGGCTTGGCTACACCTTC
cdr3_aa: CAWREDRGLGYTF

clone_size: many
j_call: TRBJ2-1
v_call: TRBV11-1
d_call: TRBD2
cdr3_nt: TGTGCCAGCAGCTTATACTTGGCGGGAGGGCGTGATGAGCAGTTCTTC
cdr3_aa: CASSLYLAGGRDEQFF

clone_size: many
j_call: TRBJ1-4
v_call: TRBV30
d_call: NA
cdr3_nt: TGTGCCTGGAGTGTAACGGGGGTTCGGGGTGAAAAACTGTTTTTT
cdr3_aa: CAWSVTGVRGEKLFF

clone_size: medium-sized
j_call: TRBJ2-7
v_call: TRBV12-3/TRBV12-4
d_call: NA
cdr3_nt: TGTGCCAGCACTTACGCACTCGGGGAGCAGTACTTC
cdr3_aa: CASTYALGEQYF

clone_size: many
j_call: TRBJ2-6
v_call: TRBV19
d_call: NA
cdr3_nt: TGTGCCAGTAGCTCGGGACACTCTGGGGCCAACGTCCTGACTTTC
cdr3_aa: CASSSGHSGANVLTF

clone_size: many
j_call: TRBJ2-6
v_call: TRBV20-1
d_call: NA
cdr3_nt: TGCAGTGCTAAGGAGGGTGCTGGGGCCAACGTCCTGACTTTC
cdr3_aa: CSAKEGAGANVLTF

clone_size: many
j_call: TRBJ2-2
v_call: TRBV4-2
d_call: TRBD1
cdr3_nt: TGTGCCAGCAGCCCGCAAGGACAGGGTGTTAGCACCGGGGAGCTGTTTTTT
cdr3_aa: CASSPQGQGVSTGELFF

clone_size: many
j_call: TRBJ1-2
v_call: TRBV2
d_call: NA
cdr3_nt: TGTGCCAGCAGTGAAGGCTATGGCTACACCTTC
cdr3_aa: CASSEGYGYTF